This TCR beta chain emerged from a study of cytomegalovirus exposure and HLA in healthy donors. About the study: The Caucasian-associated ancestry cluster held roughly 80% of roughly 370 genotyped donors.

Points from the study as a whole: Reported results showed that the classifier diagnosed cytomegalovirus status with high specificity and sensitivity.

The PCR contained 60 Vbeta and 13 Jbeta primers. Data came from immunoSEQ multiplex PCR; TCRdb stores just in-frame clones and leaves some out. The sample includes roughly 100,000 clones, 10% seen only once; the top ten take approximately 6%. This clone was seen more than once but under ten times. Antigen unknown. Sequencing was done on a sample of PBMCs. The receptor was derived from a man aged 40-50 years in good health and CMV-seropositive.

Here the CDR3 reads CASSQNRRRGPDTQYF. In DNA form, the CDR3 reads TGTGCCAGCAGTCAAAACAGGAGAAGGGGGCCAGATACGCAGTATTTT. This sequence joins TRBV27 and TRBJ2-3; 7 nucleotides agree with TRBD1. Trimming at V came to 5 bases and at J to 4 bases, leaving 12 bases not matched to a gene. The germline V gene encodes CDR1 MNHEY and CDR2 SMNVEV (reference sequence). This CDR3 is 16 amino acids long.